These 10 T cell receptor beta chains were sequenced from one sample in a study of T cells after yellow fever vaccination. TCRdb independently ran MiXCR on the 5' RACE reads; one entry per CDR3 protein. Of 300,000 to 400,000 distinct CDR3 sequences listed, 6.2% were seen once; the top ten hold over 12%. The sequenced sample was PBMCs, obtained 5 days after the yellow fever booster vaccination. The receptors were sampled from a man aged 25-40 years who received the YFV17D yellow fever vaccine.

The V call is TRBV20-1, the J call TRBJ2-7, with a possible D match to TRBD2 (5 bases). Germline V gene lookup returns CDR1 DFQATT and CDR2 SNEGSKA (reference sequence). Trimming removed 1 base at V and 0 bases at J, with 13 bases between. The CDR3 contains 15 residues. This CDR3 reads CSARGGPGSSYEQYF. Written as DNA, the CDR3 is TGCAGTGCTAGAGGCGGGCCGGGAAGCTCCTACGAGCAGTACTTC.

The table lists this clonotype with a few counts. The junction departs from germline at one end; a sequencing error may be responsible. The chain couples TRBV20-1 to TRBJ2-3; D ambiguous. Germline-derived CDR1 and CDR2 are DFQATT and SNEGSKA (reference sequence). The CDR3 runs 16 residues. This CDR3 is CCARDPGGPRTDTQYF. CDR3 DNA sequence: TGCTGTGCTAGAGATCCTGGTGGGCCCCGGACAGATACGCAGTATTTT.

Note on this clonotype: At one end, the junction sequence differs from germline, possibly due to a read error. The chain links TRBV7-2 to TRBJ2-1; the match to TRBD2 covers 7 bases. This CDR3 has 12 residues. Germline CDR1 SGHTA, CDR2 FQGNSA. CDR3 sequence (DNA): TGTGCCAGCAGCTTATACGCGGGAGTGAAGCTCTTC. Amino acids: CASSLYAGVKLF.

This clonotype was counted ten times or more. The chain recombines TRBV5-1 with TRBJ1-1, with D uncertain. The V gene lost 3 bases and the J gene lost 1 base, with 10 bases spanning the gap. Germline CDR1 is SGHRS and CDR2 is YFSETQ. The CDR3 sequence is 14 residues long. The CDR3 sequence is CASSYPSRNTEAFF. The CDR3 region has the DNA TGCGCCAGCAGCTACCCTTCAAGGAACACTGAAGCTTTCTTT.

The genes are TRBV5-1 and TRBJ1-3; D is uncertain. The CDR3 is made up of 15 amino acids. Germline V gene data show CDR1 as SGHRS and CDR2 as YFSETQ. Deletions cut 0 bases from V and 2 bases from J, with 9 bases between. In nucleotides, the CDR3 is TGCGCCAGCAGCTTGGGGGCGTCCACTGGAAACACCATATATTTT. Translation: CASSLGASTGNTIYF.

This clonotype has just a few counts. The rearrangement links TRBV28 to TRBJ2-1; D gene unclear. This CDR3 comprises 12 residues. The germline gives CDR1 MDHEN, CDR2 SYDVKM. The V end lost 5 bases, the J end lost 4 bases, and 6 bases lay between the germline ends. In nucleotides, the CDR3 is TGTGCCAGCAGTCCACCGTACAATGAGCAGTTCTTC. It translates to CASSPPYNEQFF.

The chain joins TRBV6-1 to TRBJ1-1; possible D gene TRBD1, 6 bases. The V end was cut by 6 bases, the J end by 3 bases, with 17 bases between. The CDR3 covers 15 residues. The V gene's germline CDR1 is MNHNS and CDR2 SASEGT. The CDR3 sequence: CASRGRGEIDTEAFF. CDR3 DNA sequence: TGTGCCAGCAGGGGAAGGGGGGAGATCGACACTGAAGCTTTCTTT.

This clonotype showed up many times. The chain has TRBV10-1 and TRBJ2-1, with 9 nucleotides matching TRBD2. J lost 8 bases, V lost 3 bases, and 11 bases had no gene match. The CDR3 is 16 residues long. Germline V gene data show CDR1 as WNHNN and CDR2 as SYGVQD (reference sequence). The CDR3, as DNA: TGCGCCAGCAGTGATGGGGGCCTAGCGGGATTCTATGAGCAGTTCTTC. As protein: CASSDGGLAGFYEQFF.

This clonotype has ten or more counts. The chain carries TRBV20-1 and TRBJ1-2; 7 bases fit TRBD1. Germline trimming cut 4 bases from V and 2 bases from J; bases unmatched to any gene: 7. CDR1 is DFQATT, CDR2 SNEGSKA, per germline (reference sequence). This CDR3 contains 14 residues. CDR3 in DNA: TGCAGTGCTACGAGGGACAGACCAAACTATGGCTACACCTTC. Its protein is CSATRDRPNYGYTF.

This clonotype occurred many times. The rearrangement links TRBV6-5 to TRBJ1-2, with D perhaps matching TRBD1 (5 bases). The CDR3 has 12 residues. CDR1 is MNHEY and CDR2 is SVGAGI in the germline V gene. Trimming took off 7 bases at V and 8 bases at J, with 14 bases between the two ends. Here the CDR3 reads CASTGPGLGYTF. For the CDR3, the DNA is TGTGCCAGCACGGGGCCAGGGTTGGGCTACACCTTC.